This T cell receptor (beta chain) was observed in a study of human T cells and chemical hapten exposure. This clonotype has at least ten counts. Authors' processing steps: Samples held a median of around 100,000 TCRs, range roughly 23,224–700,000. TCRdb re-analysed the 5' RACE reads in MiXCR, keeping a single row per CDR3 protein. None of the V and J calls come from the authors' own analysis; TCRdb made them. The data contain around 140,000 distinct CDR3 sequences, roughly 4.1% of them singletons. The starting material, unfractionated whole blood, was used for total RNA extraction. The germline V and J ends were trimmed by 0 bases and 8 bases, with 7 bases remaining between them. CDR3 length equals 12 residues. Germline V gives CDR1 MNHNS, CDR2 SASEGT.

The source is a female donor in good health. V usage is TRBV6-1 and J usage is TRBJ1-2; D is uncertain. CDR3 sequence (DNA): TGTGCCAGCAGTGAAGCGCGGCACGGCTACACCTTC. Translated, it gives CASSEARHGYTF.